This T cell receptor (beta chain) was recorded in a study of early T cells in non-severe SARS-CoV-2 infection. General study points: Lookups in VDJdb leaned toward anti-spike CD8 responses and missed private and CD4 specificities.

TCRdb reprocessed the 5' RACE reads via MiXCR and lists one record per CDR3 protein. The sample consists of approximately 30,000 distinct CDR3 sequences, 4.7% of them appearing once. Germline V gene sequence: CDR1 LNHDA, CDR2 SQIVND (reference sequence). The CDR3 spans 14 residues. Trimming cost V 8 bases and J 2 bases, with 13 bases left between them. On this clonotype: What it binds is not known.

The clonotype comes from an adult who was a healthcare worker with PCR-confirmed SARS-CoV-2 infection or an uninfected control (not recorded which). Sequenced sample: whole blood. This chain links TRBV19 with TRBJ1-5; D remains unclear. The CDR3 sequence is CASDTDGRNQPQHF. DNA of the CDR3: TGTGCCAGTGATACAGACGGACGCAATCAGCCCCAGCATTTT.